This T cell receptor beta chain was recovered during a study of OX40 agonist ivuxolimab in advanced cancers. The germline V gene encodes CDR1 SGHTA and CDR2 FQGNSA. The V gene lost 4 bases and the J gene lost 7 bases, with 11 bases spanning the gap. The CDR3 has 13 amino acids. Clones were sequenced by immunoSEQ multiplex PCR, and TCRdb holds only the in-frame ones, with some missing. This table holds under 200,000 clones, 85% to 95% found once. The receptor was derived from an adult with an advanced solid tumor such as melanoma, head and neck, liver or kidney cancer. The source material was CD4+ or CD8+ T cells sorted from blood, sampled in a trial of the OX40 agonist ivuxolimab. This sequence joins TRBV7-2 and TRBJ2-1; perhaps TRBD1 as D (5 bases). The chain's CDR3 is CASSSTPGNEQFF. CDR3 sequence (DNA): TGTGCCAGCAGCTCCACCCCAGGGAATGAGCAGTTCTTC.